This entry lists 14 T cell receptor beta chains sequenced from one sample in a study of cytomegalovirus exposure and HLA in healthy donors. The PCR was carried out with 60 Vbeta primers and 13 Jbeta primers. Measured with immunoSEQ multiplex PCR; TCRdb has only the in-frame clones, and not every one. The ten most abundant clones cover approximately 6% of a sample with more than 85,000 clones. The sequencing input was PBMCs. The origin of the receptors is a girl between 10 and 17 years old in good health and CMV-seropositive.

This sequence joins TRBV27 and TRBJ1-4; 7 nucleotides match TRBD1. The CDR3 has 16 residues. Losses at the gene ends were 5 bases for V and 4 bases for J; bases not matched to a gene: 10. Germline V CDR1 and CDR2: MNHEY, SMNVEV (reference sequence). The DNA for the CDR3 is TGTGCCAGCAGTGGACATAATACAGGGGTTAATGAAAAACTGTTTTTT. Protein product: CASSGHNTGVNEKLFF.

The V and J genes are TRBV15 and TRBJ2-7; D unresolved. CDR1 is LNHNV, CDR2 YYDKDF, per germline (reference sequence). This CDR3 comprises 11 residues. V dropped 3 bases and J dropped 5 bases, with 5 bases sitting between them. CDR3 amino acids: CATSRRHEQYV. CDR3 nucleotides: TGTGCCACCAGCAGGCGGCACGAGCAGTACGTC.

This chain uses TRBV7-9 with TRBJ1-1; a possible D gene is TRBD1 (6 bases). Germline assignment: CDR1 SEHNR and CDR2 FQNEAQ (reference sequence). The CDR3 sequence is 12 residues long. V lost 5 bases and J 8 bases, leaving 12 bases between the germline ends. This CDR3 reads CASSIQGIEAFF. The CDR3 DNA sequence: TGTGCCAGCAGCATACAGGGAATCGAAGCTTTCTTT.

Here the CDR3 reads CASSQARGAYEQYF. The DNA of the CDR3 is TGCGCCAGCAGCCAAGCCAGGGGAGCCTACGAGCAGTACTTC. V usage is TRBV4-3 and J usage is TRBJ2-7; D possibly corresponds to TRBD1 (6 bases). V lost 1 base to trimming and J lost 2 bases, with 9 bases between them. Germline CDR1 LGHNA, CDR2 YSLEER. The CDR3 is 14 residues long.

The chain is built from TRBV5-1 and TRBJ2-5; tentatively, D is TRBD2 (5 bases). Near its end, the DNA agrees better with TRBJ2-7, so the J call may be wrong. The CDR3 covers 12 residues. Germline CDR1 is SGHRS and CDR2 is YFSETQ. DNA for the CDR3: TGCGCCAGCAGCTTGGGAGGGTACGAGCAGTACTTC. Encoded protein: CASSLGGYEQYF.

The V gene is TRBV7-9, the J gene TRBJ2-2; possibly TRBD1 for D (6 bases). Trimming removed 5 bases from V and 2 bases from J, with 18 bases in between. This CDR3 is built from 17 residues. CDR1 is SEHNR, CDR2 FQNEAQ, per germline (reference sequence). The CDR3 DNA is TGTGCCAGCAGCCCATCATTACGGGACACCAACACCGGGGAGCTGTTTTTT. Translating gives CASSPSLRDTNTGELFF.

The rearrangement joins TRBV4-1 to TRBJ1-2, with TRBD1 matching over 9 bases. The ends lost 6 bases at V and 3 bases at J; junction bases unmatched: 5. Looked up from germline, CDR1 is MGHRA and CDR2 is YSYEKL. The CDR3 is 14 residues long. The CDR3 DNA reads TGCGCCAGCAGTCAGACAGGGGGAGACTATGGCTACACCTTC. Translation: CASSQTGGDYGYTF.

The rearrangement links TRBV30 to TRBJ2-5; possible D gene TRBD2, 7 bases. This CDR3 spans 14 amino acids. V was cut by 3 bases and J by 5 bases, with 16 bases left in between. From germline, CDR1 is GTSNPN and CDR2 SVGIG (reference sequence). The CDR3 DNA reads as TGTGCCTGGAGGTGGGGGGGGCCGCGGGAGACCCAGTACTTC. Translated, it gives CAWRWGGPRETQYF. Supplemented by reference TRBV30 and TRBJ2-5, the full variable domain reads SQTIHQWPATLVQPVGSPLSLECTVEGTSNPNLYWYRQAAGRGLQLLFYSVGIGQISSEVPQNLSASRPQDRQFILSSKKLLLSDSGFYLCAWRWGGPRETQYFGPGTRLLVL.

The chain recombines TRBV5-4 with TRBJ2-7, with a tentative D call TRBD2 (6 bases). V dropped 0 bases and J dropped 7 bases, with 11 bases sitting between them. Germline V gives CDR1 SGHNT, CDR2 YYREEE (reference sequence). The CDR3 runs to 13 residues. In nucleotides, the CDR3 is TGTGCCAGCAGCTTGGCGGCCGCGGGGGAGCAGTACTTC. Translating gives CASSLAAAGEQYF.

The chain is built from TRBV7-9 and TRBJ1-5; D not certain. V dropped 5 bases and J dropped 4 bases, with 18 bases sitting between them. This CDR3 region has 16 residues. Germline V gene lookup returns CDR1 SEHNR and CDR2 FQNEAQ (reference sequence). The CDR3 bases are TGTGCCAGCAGCCTAGGGTCGGGGAGGATTAATCAGCCCCAGCATTTT. Protein sequence: CASSLGSGRINQPQHF.

J is TRBJ1-1 and V is TRBV15; D may be TRBD1 (5 bases). CDR3 size: 14 residues. CDR1 and CDR2 from the germline V gene are LNHNV and YYDKDF (reference sequence). The ends were cut back, 3 bases at V and 8 bases at J, with 16 bases in the middle. As DNA, the CDR3 is TGTGCCACCAGCAGGATAGGGGCTCGGGTCGAAGCTTTCTTT. Its protein is CATSRIGARVEAFF.

To note about this clone: At one boundary the junction diverges from the germline segment, which might be a read error. The chain combines TRBV7-7 with TRBJ2-3; 7 nucleotides line up with TRBD1. Germline V CDR1 and CDR2: SSHAT, FNYEAQ (reference sequence). The CDR3 has 19 amino acids. This chain's CDR3 is CASSPGVRGQWGEMDTQYF. CDR3 bases: TGTGCTAGCAGCCCCGGGGTGAGGGGGCAGTGGGGCGAGATGGATACGCAGTATTTT. Filled out from reference TRBV7-7 and TRBJ2-3, the complete variable domain reads GAGVSQSPRYKVTKRGQDVTLRCDPISSHATLYWYQQALGQGPEFLTYFNYEAQPDKSGLPSDRFSAERPEGSISTLTIQRTEQRDSAMYRCASSPGVRGQWGEMDTQYFGPGTRLTVL.

V is TRBV29-1 and J is TRBJ2-5; TRBD1 aligns across 9 bases. In germline, CDR1 is SQVTM, CDR2 ANQGSEA. V shed 8 bases and J 4 bases; nucleotides not matched to a gene: 5. The CDR3 has 12 residues. CDR3 in DNA: TGCAGCTTCCAGGGACAGGGAGAGACCCAGTACTTC. Translated, it gives CSFQGQGETQYF. Drawing the rest from reference TRBV29-1 and TRBJ2-5, the complete variable domain is SAVISQKPSRDICQRGTSLTIQCQVDSQVTMMFWYRQQPGQSLTLIATANQGSEATYESGFVIDKFPISRPNLTFSTLTVSNMSPEDSSIYLCSFQGQGETQYFGPGTRLLVL.

The chain recombines TRBV7-9 with TRBJ2-7; 9 nucleotides agree with TRBD1. The CDR3 consists of 15 residues. J was trimmed by 6 bases and V by 0 bases; bases with no gene match: 6. Per germline, CDR1 SEHNR and CDR2 FQNEAQ (reference sequence). The CDR3 region is CASSLAGTGSSEQYF. In DNA form, the CDR3 reads TGTGCCAGCAGCTTAGCGGGGACAGGGTCTTCCGAGCAGTACTTC.